The 2 T cell receptor beta chains presented below share a single source sample, sequenced in a study of T cell responses to AZD1222 COVID-19 vaccine. The method was immunoSEQ multiplex PCR; TCRdb's version includes in-frame clones alone and lacks a portion of them. The sample records roughly 85,000 clones, approximately 90% being singletons. Here the sequenced sample was peripheral blood, taken 28 days after the second AZD1222 dose. These receptors were taken from an adult who received the AZD1222 COVID-19 vaccine.

The V call is TRBV28, the J call TRBJ1-2, with unresolved D. This CDR3 is 17 amino acids long. V dropped 6 bases and J dropped 2 bases, with 22 bases sitting between them. The germline CDR1 and CDR2 sequences are MDHEN and SYDVKM. The CDR3 nucleotides are TGTGCCAGCAGCCCTACTTTAGGTACAGCATCAAACTATGGCTACACCTTC. It codes for CASSPTLGTASNYGYTF.

This CDR3 reads CASSAPSGTGDTQYF. The CDR3 DNA is TGTGCCAGCAGTGCCCCTAGCGGGACGGGAGATACGCAGTATTTT. The chain links TRBV9 to TRBJ2-3; 9 bases map to TRBD2. The CDR3 has 15 amino acids. Germline lookup yields CDR1 SGDLS and CDR2 YYNGEE. Trimming removed 5 bases from V and 5 bases from J; junction bases left unmatched: 9.